The sequence of this T cell receptor (beta chain) was determined in a study of blood T cell repertoires in COVID-19. Background on the study: From the United States, Italy and Spain came samples of acute and convalescent COVID-19. PBMCs, B-cell-depleted T cells, or T cells were the source of the cDNA or gDNA that made up the material.

As originally analysed: Amplification from reference gene primers served as the basis for estimated nucleated cell counts. Assay used: immunoSEQ multiplex PCR; TCRdb lists only in-frame clones, some missing. That table is the source of V, J and clone size, and D and trimming were worked out from the DNA. The data show about 33,000 clones, 90% seen once. Trimming cost V 3 bases and J 4 bases; bases outside gene matches: 10. CDR3 size: 16 residues. Germline lookup yields CDR1 DFQATT and CDR2 SNEGSKA (reference sequence). This chain joins TRBV20-1 and TRBJ2-3, with TRBD2 identical over 10 bases. The sequence was obtained from a human donor in a cohort sampled during active COVID-19. Sequencing was performed on peripheral blood. CDR3 protein: CSASSGRRIWADTQYF. CDR3 coding DNA: TGCAGTGCTAGTAGCGGGAGGCGAATTTGGGCAGATACGCAGTATTTT.